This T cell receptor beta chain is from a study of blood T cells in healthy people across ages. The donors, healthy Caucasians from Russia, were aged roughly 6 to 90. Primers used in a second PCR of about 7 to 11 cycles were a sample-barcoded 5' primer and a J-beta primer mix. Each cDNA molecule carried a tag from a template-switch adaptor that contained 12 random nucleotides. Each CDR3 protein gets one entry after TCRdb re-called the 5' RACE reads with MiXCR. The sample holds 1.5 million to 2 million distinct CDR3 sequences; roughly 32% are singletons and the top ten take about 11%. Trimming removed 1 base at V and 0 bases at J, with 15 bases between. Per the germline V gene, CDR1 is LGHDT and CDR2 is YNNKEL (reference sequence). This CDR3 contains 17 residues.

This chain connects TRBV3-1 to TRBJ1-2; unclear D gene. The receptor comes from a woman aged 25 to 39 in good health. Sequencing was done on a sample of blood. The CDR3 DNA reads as TGTGCCAGCAGCCAAGTTGTGTCTTCGACAACTAACTATGGCTACACCTTC. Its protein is CASSQVVSSTTNYGYTF.